The sequence of this T cell receptor beta chain was determined in a study of naive and memory T cell subsets. Study conclusions and caveats: Potentially, T cell activation and differentiation skew this RNA-based measurement.

Adult healthy volunteers gave 2.5 ml peripheral blood for whole-blood RNA. The library had UMIs added by 3' ligation of an oligonucleotide to TCR cDNA. Unsorted total RNA, 1 to 1000 ng, was DNase treated before reverse transcription. Turning to this clonotype: Its specificity is unknown.

Alpha and beta constant region primers primed reverse transcription for blood and skin samples. The SP2 primer and nested alpha and beta constant region primers amplified ligated cDNA in four rounds. TCRdb re-analysed the 5' RACE reads in MiXCR, keeping a single row per CDR3 protein. Of 20,000 to 30,000 distinct CDR3 sequences in the sample, roughly a quarter were seen once. Germline-derived CDR1 and CDR2 are SQVTM and ANQGSEA. The length of the CDR3 is 14 residues. With 6 bases clipped from V and 0 bases from J, the junction kept 3 bases outside the gene matches. V usage is TRBV29-1 and J usage is TRBJ2-1; 9 bases agree with TRBD2. The source of this sequence is a female donor in good health. The CDR3 loop is CSVSSGSSYNEQFF. The CDR3 DNA reads TGCAGCGTGAGTAGCGGGAGCTCCTACAATGAGCAGTTCTTC.